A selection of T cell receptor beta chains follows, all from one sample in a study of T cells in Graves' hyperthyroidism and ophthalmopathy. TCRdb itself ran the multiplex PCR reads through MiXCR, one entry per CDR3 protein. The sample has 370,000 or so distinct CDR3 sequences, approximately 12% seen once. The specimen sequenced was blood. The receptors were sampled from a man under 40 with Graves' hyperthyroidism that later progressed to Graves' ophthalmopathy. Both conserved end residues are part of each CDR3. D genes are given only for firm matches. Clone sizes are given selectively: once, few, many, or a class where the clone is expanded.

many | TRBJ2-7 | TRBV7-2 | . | CASSLVGGPYEQYF | TGTGCCAGCAGCTTAGTTGGGGGGCCCTACGAGCAGTACTTC
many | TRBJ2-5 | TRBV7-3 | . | CASSVTVQETQYF | TGTGCCAGCAGCGTGACGGTCCAAGAGACCCAGTACTTC
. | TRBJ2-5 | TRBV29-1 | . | CSVEDPGQFVGETQYF | TGCAGCGTTGAAGATCCAGGGCAGTTTGTAGGAGAGACCCAGTACTTC
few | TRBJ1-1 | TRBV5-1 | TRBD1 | CASSLPTGQLNTEAFF | TGCGCCAGCAGCTTACCCACGGGACAGCTGAACACTGAAGCTTTCTTT
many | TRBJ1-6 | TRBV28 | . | CASSLQNSPLHF | TGTGCCAGCAGTTTACAGAATTCACCCCTCCACTTT
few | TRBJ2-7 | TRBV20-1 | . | CSAPPGVSYEQYF | TGCAGTGCTCCCCCCGGGGTAAGCTACGAGCAGTACTTC
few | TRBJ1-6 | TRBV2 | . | CASSELRPYNLPLHF | TGTGCCAGCAGTGAACTAAGACCTTATAATTTACCCCTCCACTTT
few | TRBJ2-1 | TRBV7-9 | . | CASSTQSSSNEQFF | TGTGCCAGCAGCACCCAGTCTAGTTCCAATGAGCAGTTCTTC
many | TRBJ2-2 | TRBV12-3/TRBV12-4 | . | CASSPYRGRSTGELFF | TGTGCCAGCAGTCCCTATCGGGGGAGGAGCACCGGGGAGCTGTTTTTT
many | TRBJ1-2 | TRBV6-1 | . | CASSGAMAGAYGYTF | TGTGCCAGCAGTGGTGCTATGGCTGGAGCCTATGGCTACACCTTC
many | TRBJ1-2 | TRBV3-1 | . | CASEDSYGYTF | TGTGCCAGCGAGGACTCCTATGGCTACACCTTC
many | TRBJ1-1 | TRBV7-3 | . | CASSLKAAGNTEAFF | TGTGCCAGCAGCTTAAAGGCAGCGGGGAACACTGAAGCTTTCTTT
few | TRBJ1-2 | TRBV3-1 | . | CASRDEGRSYGYTF | TGTGCCAGCAGGGATGAGGGGAGATCCTATGGCTACACCTTC
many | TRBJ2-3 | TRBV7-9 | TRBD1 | CASSPGTGVDTQYF | TGTGCCAGCAGTCCCGGGACAGGGGTAGATACGCAGTATTTT
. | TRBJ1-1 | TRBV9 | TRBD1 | CASSANRGTTEAFF | TGTGCCAGCAGCGCCAACAGGGGGACCACTGAAGCTTTCTTT
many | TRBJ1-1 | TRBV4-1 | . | CASSQDRDNRGNTEAFF | TGCGCCAGCAGCCAAGATCGGGACAACCGAGGGAACACTGAAGCTTTCTTT
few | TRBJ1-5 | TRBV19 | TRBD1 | CASSTDRVDRPQHF | TGTGCCAGTAGTACTGACAGGGTGGATCGGCCCCAGCATTTT
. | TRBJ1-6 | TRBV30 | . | CATGWGLPNSPLHF | TGTGCCACGGGGTGGGGCCTTCCTAATTCACCCCTCCACTTT
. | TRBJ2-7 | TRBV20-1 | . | CSATGTLTYEQYF | TGCAGTGCTACCGGGACACTCACCTACGAGCAGTACTTC
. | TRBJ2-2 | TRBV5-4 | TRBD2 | CASSFLAGGFPNTGELFF | TGTGCCAGCAGCTTCTTAGCGGGGGGTTTTCCGAACACCGGGGAGCTGTTTTTT
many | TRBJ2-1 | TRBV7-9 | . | CASSLAPDEEQFF | TGTGCCAGCAGCTTAGCGCCCGACGAGGAGCAGTTCTTC
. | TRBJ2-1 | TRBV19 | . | CASSILADSSYNEQFF | TGTGCCAGTAGTATACTAGCGGACAGCTCCTACAATGAGCAGTTCTTC
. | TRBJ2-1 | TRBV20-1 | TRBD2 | CSVRTSGGPENEQFF | TGCAGTGTTCGGACTAGCGGGGGGCCTGAAAATGAGCAGTTCTTC
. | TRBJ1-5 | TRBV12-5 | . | CASGPTTTSNQPQHF | TGTGCTAGTGGTCCGACGACGACCTCTAATCAGCCCCAGCATTTT
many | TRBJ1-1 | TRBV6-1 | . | CASSFGGRGTEAFF | TGTGCCAGCAGTTTTGGGGGACGAGGCACTGAAGCTTTCTTT
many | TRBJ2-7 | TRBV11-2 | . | CASSLELGTGSYEQYF | TGTGCCAGCAGCTTAGAACTAGGGACGGGCTCCTACGAGCAGTACTTC
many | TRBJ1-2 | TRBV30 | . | CAWSEEAGGYTF | TGTGCCTGGAGTGAGGAGGCAGGCGGCTACACCTTC
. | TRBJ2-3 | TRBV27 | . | CASSISPGRLKQYF | TGTGCCAGCAGTATTTCCCCCGGGAGACTGAAGCAGTATTTT
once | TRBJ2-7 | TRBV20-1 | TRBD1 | CSAQTGTGIYEQYF | TGCAGTGCTCAGACCGGGACAGGAATCTACGAGCAGTACTTC
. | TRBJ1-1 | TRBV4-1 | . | CASSQYGGNTEAFF | TGCGCCAGCAGCCAGTATGGGGGCAACACTGAAGCTTTCTTT
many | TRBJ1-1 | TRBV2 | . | CASSQRWNTEAFF | TGTGCCAGCAGTCAGAGGTGGAACACTGAAGCTTTCTTT
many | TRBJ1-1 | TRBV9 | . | CASSVDVRRAEAFF | TGTGCCAGCAGCGTAGACGTTCGGCGCGCTGAAGCTTTCTTT
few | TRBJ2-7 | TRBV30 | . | CAWSVSYEQYF | TGTGCCTGGAGTGTATCCTACGAGCAGTACTTC
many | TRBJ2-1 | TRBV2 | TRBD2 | CASSGSGGIYNEQFF | TGTGCCAGCAGTGGTAGCGGGGGGATCTACAATGAGCAGTTCTTC